The clone carrying this TCR beta chain occurred once. Its cognate antigen is unknown. The germline CDR1 and CDR2 sequences are SGHNT and YYREEE (reference sequence). The V and J ends lost 4 bases and 8 bases, in that order; junction bases with no gene match: 6. This CDR3 contains 14 residues. TCRdb passed the reads through MiXCR, listing each CDR3 protein once. The repertoire has roughly 730,000 distinct CDR3 sequences, approximately 33% of them found once; the top ten carry about 20%. The data stem from a study of T cell repertoires in cytomegalovirus infection. About the research overall: TCR beta signatures that were public indicated CMV infection and matching HLA type. Overall study results and limits: Carriers of CMV and the relevant HLA type were discriminated by public TCR beta frequency.

The clonotype originates from a human donor in good health (CMV status not recorded). Some clones in this sample may be carry-over from other donors' samples. This chain connects TRBV5-4 to TRBJ1-3; 10 nucleotides align to TRBD1. This material consisted of cultured PBMCs, taken from culture after CMV antigen stimulation. CDR3 in DNA: TGTGCCAGCAGCACTGACAGGGGGCCAGACACCATATATTTT. It codes for CASSTDRGPDTIYF.